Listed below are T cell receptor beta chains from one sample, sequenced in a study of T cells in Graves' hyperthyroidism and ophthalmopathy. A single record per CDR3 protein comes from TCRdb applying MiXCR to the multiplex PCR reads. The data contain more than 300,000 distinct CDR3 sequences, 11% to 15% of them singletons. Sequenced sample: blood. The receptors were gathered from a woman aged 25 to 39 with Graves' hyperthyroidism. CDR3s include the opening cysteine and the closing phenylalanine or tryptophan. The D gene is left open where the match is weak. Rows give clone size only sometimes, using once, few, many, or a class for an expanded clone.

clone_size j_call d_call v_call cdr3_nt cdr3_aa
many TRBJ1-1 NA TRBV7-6 TGTGCCAGCAGCATGGGGGAAAGCACTGAAGCTTTCTTT CASSMGESTEAFF
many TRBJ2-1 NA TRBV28 TGTGCCAGCAGATTAGGAGGCGACAATGAGCAGTTCTTC CASRLGGDNEQFF
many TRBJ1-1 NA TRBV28 TGTGCCAGCAGGGACCCTTACACTGAAGCTTTCTTT CASRDPYTEAFF
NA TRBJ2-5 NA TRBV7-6 TGTGCCAGCAGCTTAGTCGGTGACCCGTACTTC CASSLVGDPYF
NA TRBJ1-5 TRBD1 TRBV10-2 TGCGCCAGCAGAATGGCGGGACAGGGTCAGCCCCAGCATTTT CASRMAGQGQPQHF
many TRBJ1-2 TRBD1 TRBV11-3 TGTGCCAGCACTCCGACAGGGCGAACCTTC CASTPTGRTF
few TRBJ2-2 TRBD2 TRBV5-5 TGTGCCAGCAGCGTGACTAGCGGGAGGGAGCTGTTTTTT CASSVTSGRELFF
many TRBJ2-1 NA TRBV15 TGTGCCACCAGCCCCCGGAACAGGGAAAAGGATGAGCAGTTCTTC CATSPRNREKDEQFF
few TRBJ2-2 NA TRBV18 TGTGCCAGCTCACGGCGAACAGGGCGGAACACCGGGGAGCTGTTTTTT CASSRRTGRNTGELFF
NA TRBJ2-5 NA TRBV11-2 TGTGCCAGCAGCTTAGAAGGGTGGGGTGAGACCCAGTACTTC CASSLEGWGETQYF
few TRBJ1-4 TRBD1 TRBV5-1 TGCGCCAGCAGCTCCGGAAAGGACAGGGCTTATGAAAAACTGTTTTTT CASSSGKDRAYEKLFF
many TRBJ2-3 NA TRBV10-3 TGTGCCATCAGCCGAATGAGGACAGATAGCACAGATACGCAGTATTTT CAISRMRTDSTDTQYF
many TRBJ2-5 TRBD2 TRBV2 TGTGCCAGCAGTCTCCTAGCGGGAGGGGAAGAGACCCAGTACTTC CASSLLAGGEETQYF
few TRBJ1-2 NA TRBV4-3 TGCGCCAGCAGCCAAGATCATACGGGGGCCTACACCTTC CASSQDHTGAYTF
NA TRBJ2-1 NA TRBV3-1 TGTGCCAGCACCACCAGGGGTAAAAGAAGACCGTTCTTC CASTTRGKRRPFF
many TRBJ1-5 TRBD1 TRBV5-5 TGTGCCAGCAGCTTTGGGACAGGGGATGAAAGTCAGCCCCAGCATTTT CASSFGTGDESQPQHF
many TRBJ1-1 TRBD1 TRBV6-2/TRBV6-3 TGTGCCAGCAATTGGGACAGAGCGCTTGAAGCTTTCTTT CASNWDRALEAFF
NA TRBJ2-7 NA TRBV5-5 TGTGCCAGCAGCTGGCGGGGCGGCACCTTCGGCGAGCAGTACTTC CASSWRGGTFGEQYF
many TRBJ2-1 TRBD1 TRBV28 TGTGCCAGCATGGAGACAGGGCGTGAGCAGTTCTTC CASMETGREQFF
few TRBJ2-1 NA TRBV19 TGTGCCAGTAGTGGAACAGTAGTGGAGAAACAGCAGTTCTTC CASSGTVVEKQQFF
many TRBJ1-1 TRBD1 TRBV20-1 TGCAGTGCTATGACAGGGCGAGTTGAAGCTTTCTTT CSAMTGRVEAFF
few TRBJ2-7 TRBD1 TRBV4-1 TGCGCCAGCAGCCAAGAATGGACAGGGGGGGGAGAGCAGTACTTC CASSQEWTGGGEQYF
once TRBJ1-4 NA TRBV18 TGTGCCAGCTCACCAGGGGGGGCCACCTCAACTAATGAAAAACTGTTTTTT CASSPGGATSTNEKLFF
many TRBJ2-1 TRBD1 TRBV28 TGTGCCAGCGGACAGGGAAATTACAATGAGCAGTTCTTC CASGQGNYNEQFF
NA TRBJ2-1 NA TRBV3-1 TGTGCCAGCAGCCCCGGGAGATACTATGAGCAGTTCTTC CASSPGRYYEQFF
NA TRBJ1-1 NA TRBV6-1 TGTCCCAGGGACATGAACACTGAAGCTTTCTTT CPRDMNTEAFF
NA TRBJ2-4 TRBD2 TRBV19 TGTGCCAGTAGTATTTACACTAGCGGGGGAAACATTCAGTACTTC CASSIYTSGGNIQYF
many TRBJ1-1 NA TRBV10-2 TGCGCCAGCAGGGACTTAGAGGGGGACACTGAAGCTTTCTTT CASRDLEGDTEAFF
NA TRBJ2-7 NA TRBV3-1 TGTGCCAGCAGCCAAGCCGTAGCGTCCTACGAGCAGTACTTC CASSQAVASYEQYF
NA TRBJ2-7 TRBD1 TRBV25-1 TGTGCCAGTTCCGGGGACAGGGCAACCTACGAGCAGTACTTC CASSGDRATYEQYF
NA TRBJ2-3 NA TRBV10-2 TGCGCCAGCGAAGGGGACATCACAGATACGCAGTATTTT CASEGDITDTQYF
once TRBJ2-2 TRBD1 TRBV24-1 TGTGCCACCAGTGCTCGCCCGGGACAGTCTCATCAATTCACCGGGGAGCTGTTTTTT CATSARPGQSHQFTGELFF
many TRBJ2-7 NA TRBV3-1 TGTGCCAGCAGCCGAGCGGGAAGGACAGCCGCCTACGAGCAGTACTTC CASSRAGRTAAYEQYF
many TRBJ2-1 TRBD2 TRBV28 TGTGCCAGCAGCCAAATTCCGGGACTAGCGAAATTCGAGCAGTTCTTC CASSQIPGLAKFEQFF
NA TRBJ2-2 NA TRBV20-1 TGCAGTGCTAGAGGCGGTCAGGGACGAGGCCCAGGCGGGGAGCTGTTTTTT CSARGGQGRGPGGELFF
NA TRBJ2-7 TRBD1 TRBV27 TGTGCCAGACGGACAGGGGACTACGAGCAGTACTTC CARRTGDYEQYF
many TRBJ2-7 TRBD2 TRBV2 TGTGCCAGCAGACTCCGGGACTACTCCTACGAGCAGTACTTC CASRLRDYSYEQYF
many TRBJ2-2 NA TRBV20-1 TGCAGTGCTAGTCTTGGGGGGTATAGCGGGGAGCTGTTTTTT CSASLGGYSGELFF
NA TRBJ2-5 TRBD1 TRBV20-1 TGCAGTGTCCGGACAGGGGGCAGGGAGACCCAGTACTTC CSVRTGGRETQYF
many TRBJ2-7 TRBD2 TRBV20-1 TGCAGTGCTTTCGCAAGCGGGAATGCCAACGAGCAGTACTTC CSAFASGNANEQYF
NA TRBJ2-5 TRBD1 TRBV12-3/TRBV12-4 TGTGCCAGCAGTTACCGACAGGGGACCCGAGAGACCCAGTACTTC CASSYRQGTRETQYF
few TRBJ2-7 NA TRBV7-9 TGTGCCAGCAGCCCTAGTCGGGACCCCCCCGAGCAGTACTTC CASSPSRDPPEQYF
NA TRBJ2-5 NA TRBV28 TGTGCCAGCAGTTCCCAACTAGTTGTCGAGACCCAGTACTTC CASSSQLVVETQYF
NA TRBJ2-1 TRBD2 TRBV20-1 TGCAGTGCTCCCGGACTAGCGGGAGATCGTGAGCAGTTCTTC CSAPGLAGDREQFF
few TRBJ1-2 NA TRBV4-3 TGCGCCAGCAGCCACCTCTCCACGGGGGAAAGGATCTATGGCTACACCTTC CASSHLSTGERIYGYTF
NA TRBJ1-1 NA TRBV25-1 TGTGCCAGCAGTGACGGACATAACTCTTTGAACACTGAAGCTTTCTTT CASSDGHNSLNTEAFF
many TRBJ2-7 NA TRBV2 TGTGCCAGACCTTACGAGCAGTACTTC CARPYEQYF
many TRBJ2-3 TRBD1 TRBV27 TGTGCCAGCAGTTTTTCTAGGACAGGGATCCTAGGGGATACGCAGTATTTT CASSFSRTGILGDTQYF